The 21 T cell receptor beta chains presented below share a single source sample, sequenced in a study of T cell repertoires in aging, cancer and after chemotherapy. A mixed TRB-A/B primer pool amplified rearranged TRB by multiplex touch-down PCR. Each CDR3 protein gets one entry after TCRdb re-called the multiplex PCR reads with MiXCR. The repertoire holds approximately 3,000 distinct CDR3 sequences, with 35% as singletons. The template was genomic DNA from peripheral blood, not RNA. Sequencing input: blood. These receptors were collected from a human donor with a solid tumor.

A remark on this clonotype: This may be a read error, as it is one base from a much larger clone. The rearrangement uses TRBV11-1 and TRBJ2-6; the D call may be TRBD1 or TRBD2 (5 bases each). Per the germline V gene, CDR1 is SGHAT and CDR2 is FQDESV (reference sequence). CDR3 length: 15 amino acids. CDR3 DNA sequence: TGTGCCAGCAGTCCAGGGAGCTCTGGGGCCAACTTCCTGACTTTC. The encoded protein is CASSPGSSGANFLTF.

The rearrangement links TRBV7-9 to TRBJ2-3; 7 positions agree with TRBD1. Germline V gives CDR1 SEHNR, CDR2 FQNEAQ (reference sequence). J lost 4 bases, V lost 1 base, and 5 bases had no gene match. CDR3 length equals 15 residues. CDR3 region: CASSLEGAGADTQYF. The CDR3 region has the DNA TGTGCCAGCAGCTTAGAGGGGGCAGGCGCAGATACGCAGTATTTT.

The gene calls are TRBV20-1 and TRBJ2-3; possibly TRBD2 for D (5 bases). V shed 5 bases and J shed 0 bases, with 9 bases lying between them. The germline V gene has CDR1 DFQATT and CDR2 SNEGSKA (reference sequence). The CDR3 spans 13 residues. CDR3 sequence: CSAPPGSTDTQYF. CDR3 DNA: TGCAGTGCTCCACCGGGGAGCACAGATACGCAGTATTTT.

The CDR3, as DNA: TGCGCCAGCAGCTTGAAGCCCAGCGGGAGCCTCAATGAGCAGTTCTTC. Translated, it gives CASSLKPSGSLNEQFF. The chain joins TRBV5-1 to TRBJ2-1, with 8 nucleotides matching TRBD2. Germline V gene sequence: CDR1 SGHRS, CDR2 YFSETQ. J lost 6 bases, V lost 1 base, and 9 bases had no gene match. The CDR3 consists of 16 residues.

This clonotype was counted only a few times. The J gene is TRBJ2-5, the V gene TRBV5-6, with 11 positions matching TRBD1. The germline V gene encodes CDR1 SGHDT and CDR2 YYEEEE. The CDR3 contains 15 residues. V lost 3 bases, J lost 3 bases, and 4 bases stayed unmatched. The CDR3 is CASSWTGGKEETQYF. Written as DNA, the CDR3 is TGTGCCAGCAGCTGGACAGGGGGCAAGGAAGAGACCCAGTACTTC.

The sample holds a few counts of this clonotype. V and J are TRBV6-5 and TRBJ2-5, with D perhaps matching TRBD1 or TRBD2 (5 bases each). The CDR3 spans 17 residues. Germline V gene lookup returns CDR1 MNHEY and CDR2 SVGAGI. V was shortened by 4 bases and J by 5 bases, with 23 bases between the two germline ends. CDR3 nucleotide sequence: TGTGCCAGCAGTTCTCTGGGGTCAGGGAGTGGAGACGAGACCCAGTACTTC. Its protein product is CASSSLGSGSGDETQYF.

This clonotype has just one count. This sequence joins TRBV5-6 and TRBJ1-4; a possible D gene is TRBD1 (5 bases). Germline CDR1 reads SGHDT; CDR2 reads YYEEEE. There are 15 residues in the CDR3. V was shortened by 1 base and J by 8 bases, with 15 bases between the two germline ends. The CDR3, as DNA: TGTGCCAGCAGCTTGACATTGGGGGAAGGAGAAAAACTGTTTTTT. This sequence encodes CASSLTLGEGEKLFF. The whole variable domain, filled in from reference TRBV5-6 and TRBJ1-4, reads DAGVTQSPTHLIKTRGQQVTLRCSPKSGHDTVSWYQQALGQGPQFIFQYYEEEERQRGNFPDRFSGHQFPNYSSELNVNALLLGDSALYLCASSLTLGEGEKLFFGSGTQLSVL.

This clonotype turned up a few times. The rearrangement links TRBV6-1 to TRBJ2-5; tentative D call: TRBD2 (5 bases). The CDR3 runs to 14 residues. From germline, CDR1 is MNHNS and CDR2 SASEGT. V gave up 3 bases and J gave up 9 bases, with 17 bases separating them. The CDR3 sequence: CASSDTGTDRAQYF. Written as DNA, the CDR3 is TGTGCCAGCAGTGATACGGGAACGGACCGGGCCCAGTACTTC.

The rearrangement uses TRBV28 and TRBJ2-7; 7 bases are shared with TRBD1. The junction had 7 bases not matched to a gene; V was cut back by 3 bases and J by 5 bases. The CDR3 length is 14 residues. Germline V gives CDR1 MDHEN, CDR2 SYDVKM. The CDR3 nucleotides read TGTGCCAGCAGTTTTCGGACAGGACGGAACGAGCAGTACTTC. It yields the protein CASSFRTGRNEQYF.

The chain is built from TRBV20-1 and TRBJ2-1; D remains ambiguous. V lost 4 bases to trimming and J lost 0 bases, with 13 bases between them. Germline CDR1 reads DFQATT; CDR2 reads SNEGSKA (reference sequence). This CDR3 is 15 amino acids long. CDR3 sequence: CSATHGVGSYNEQFF. The CDR3 nucleotides are TGCAGTGCTACCCATGGGGTTGGCTCCTACAATGAGCAGTTCTTC.

The genes are TRBV6-1 and TRBJ2-7; TRBD2 aligns across 8 bases. Trimming took 7 bases from V and 0 from J; bases not matched to a gene: 11. The CDR3 totals 16 residues. Germline V gene lookup returns CDR1 MNHNS and CDR2 SASEGT. CDR3 sequence (DNA): TGTGCCAGCATGAATGCGGGGGGAGGGGGCTCCTACGAGCAGTACTTC. Translated, it gives CASMNAGGGGSYEQYF.

V gene TRBV5-6 combines with J gene TRBJ1-5; D is possibly TRBD1 (5 bases). The V gene lost 1 base and the J gene lost 4 bases, with 12 bases spanning the gap. The germline CDR1 and CDR2 sequences are SGHDT and YYEEEE. The CDR3 has 15 residues. CDR3 protein: CASSLWGLLNQPQHF. CDR3 coding DNA: TGTGCCAGCAGCTTGTGGGGCCTCCTAAATCAGCCCCAGCATTTT.

The rearrangement links TRBV7-6 to TRBJ2-7, with D uncertain. V gave up 4 bases and J gave up 4 bases, with 11 bases separating them. The CDR3 has 13 residues. The germline gives CDR1 SGHVS, CDR2 FNYEAQ. This CDR3 reads CASSSYHTYEQYF. The CDR3 region has the DNA TGTGCCAGCAGCTCCTACCACACGTACGAGCAGTACTTC.

This clonotype was seen only a few times. The J gene is TRBJ1-5, the V gene TRBV7-9; possibly TRBD1 for D (6 bases). From germline, CDR1 is SEHNR and CDR2 FQNEAQ (reference sequence). There are 14 residues in the CDR3. V lost 5 bases and J lost 7, with 15 bases in between. The CDR3 region is CASSRNREGQPQHF. The CDR3 region has the DNA TGTGCCAGCAGCCGGAACAGGGAAGGGCAGCCCCAGCATTTT.

The rearrangement links TRBV19 to TRBJ2-5; 9 nucleotides align to TRBD2. Germline loops: CDR1 LNHDA, CDR2 SQIVND (reference sequence). The CDR3 has 14 residues. The V gene end was trimmed by 5 bases and the J gene end by 5 bases; junction bases not matched to a gene: 6. CDR3 in amino acids: CASSLKLAGETQYF. The CDR3 DNA is TGTGCCAGTAGTTTAAAACTAGCGGGTGAGACCCAGTACTTC. Based on the CDR3 plus reference TRBV19 and TRBJ2-5, the full variable domain is DGGITQSPKYLFRKEGQNVTLSCEQNLNHDAMYWYRQDPGQGLRLIYYSQIVNDFQKGDIAEGYSVSREKKESFPLTVTSAQKNPTAFYLCASSLKLAGETQYFGPGTRLLVL.

The sample holds a few counts of this clonotype. J is TRBJ1-2 and V is TRBV5-6, with D maybe TRBD1 (6 bases). The ends were cut back, 0 bases at V and 8 bases at J, with 14 bases in the middle. CDR1 SGHDT and CDR2 YYEEEE come from the germline V gene. This CDR3 comprises 14 residues. The CDR3 sequence: CASSLVGQGLGYTF. In nucleotides, the CDR3 is TGTGCCAGCAGCTTGGTGGGCCAGGGGCTCGGCTACACCTTC.

The V gene is TRBV11-1, the J gene TRBJ1-1, with 8 bases that match TRBD1. Unmatched junction bases numbered 3, after V lost 5 bases and J lost 1 base. The CDR3 totals 14 residues. From germline, CDR1 is SGHAT and CDR2 FQDESV (reference sequence). CDR3 region: CASSHGQGNTEAFF. The DNA of the CDR3 is TGTGCCAGCAGCCACGGACAGGGGAACACTGAAGCTTTCTTT.

This clonotype is categorized as medium-sized. The rearrangement uses TRBV5-6 and TRBJ2-1; 8 bases map to TRBD2. This CDR3 region has 16 residues. Germline CDR1 is SGHDT and CDR2 is YYEEEE. V dropped 4 bases and J dropped 2; count of bases not matched to a gene: 8. The CDR3, as DNA: TGTGCCAGCAGCCTGGAAGTAGCGGGACCCTACAATGAGCAGTTCTTC. It specifies CASSLEVAGPYNEQFF.

This clonotype was counted only a few times. V and J are TRBV18 and TRBJ1-3; tentative D call: TRBD1 (5 bases). V gave up 0 bases and J gave up 3 bases, with 12 bases separating them. The CDR3 is made up of 16 amino acids. Germline-derived CDR1 and CDR2 are KGHSH and LQKENI. CDR3 nucleotides: TGTGCCAGCTCACCACCGCTAAGGGGAGGTGGAAACACCATATATTTT. This gives the protein CASSPPLRGGGNTIYF.

In its sample, this clonotype ranks as large. The gene calls are TRBV29-1 and TRBJ1-2; the D gene is possibly TRBD1 (5 bases). Trimming removed 7 bases from V and 3 bases from J, with 15 bases in between. CDR1 SQVTM and CDR2 ANQGSEA come from the germline V gene. The CDR3 covers 13 residues. CDR3 in amino acids: CSAAKGTDYGYTF. The CDR3 coding sequence is TGCAGCGCTGCGAAGGGGACCGACTATGGCTACACCTTC.

This clonotype occurred a few times. The chain is built from TRBV19 and TRBJ2-7; TRBD1 matches at 7 bases. The CDR3 covers 16 residues. Trimming cost V 4 bases and J 3 bases; bases outside gene matches: 12. CDR1 is LNHDA, CDR2 SQIVND, per germline (reference sequence). The CDR3 bases are TGTGCCAGTAGTAGCACGATCCGGGACAGAGGCTACGAGCAGTACTTC. This encodes CASSSTIRDRGYEQYF.